The rows below give T cell receptor beta chains drawn from one sample of a study of identical twins. A single record per CDR3 protein comes from TCRdb applying MiXCR to the 5' RACE reads. The sample records roughly 480,000 distinct CDR3 sequences, 20% to 25% being singletons. The sample was also linked to a second study, of T cells expressing NK-cell markers.

Material: CD4+ T cells sorted from blood. These receptors came from a young woman in good health. Each CDR3 is given with its conserved first and last residue. The D gene is left open where the match is weak. Clone size is shown for a subset of rows, as once, few, many or a class of expanded clone.

CDR3 DNA: TGTGCCAGCAGTCCAGGGGGCGCCTATGGCTACACCTTC; CDR3 protein: CASSPGGAYGYTF; J gene: TRBJ1-2; V gene: TRBV28; D gene: TRBD1; clone size: many
CDR3 DNA: TGTGCCAGCAGCGTAAGGGGGGCGTACACAGATACGCAGTATTTT; CDR3 protein: CASSVRGAYTDTQYF; J gene: TRBJ2-3; V gene: TRBV9; D gene: .; clone size: .
CDR3 DNA: TGCGCCAGCAGCTTGAGACAGCTAGACTACGAGCAGTACTTC; CDR3 protein: CASSLRQLDYEQYF; J gene: TRBJ2-7; V gene: TRBV5-1; D gene: .; clone size: few
CDR3 DNA: TGCAGCGTTCTCCGCGACTCCTATGGCTACACCTTC; CDR3 protein: CSVLRDSYGYTF; J gene: TRBJ1-2; V gene: TRBV29-1; D gene: .; clone size: .
CDR3 DNA: TGCAGTGCTAGAGATAGACAGGGTGGGACTGAAGCTTTCTTT; CDR3 protein: CSARDRQGGTEAFF; J gene: TRBJ1-1; V gene: TRBV20-1; D gene: TRBD1; clone size: few
CDR3 DNA: TGTGCCAGCAGCTTCGGCCAGGATCTTGGCTACACCTTC; CDR3 protein: CASSFGQDLGYTF; J gene: TRBJ1-2; V gene: TRBV7-9; D gene: .; clone size: few
CDR3 DNA: TGTGCCAGCAGGTCGAGCGGCTCCTACGAGCAGTACTTC; CDR3 protein: CASRSSGSYEQYF; J gene: TRBJ2-7; V gene: TRBV6-2/TRBV6-3; D gene: .; clone size: few
CDR3 DNA: TGCAGTGCTAGGGATGTCGGAAACACCATATATTTT; CDR3 protein: CSARDVGNTIYF; J gene: TRBJ1-3; V gene: TRBV20-1; D gene: .; clone size: few
CDR3 DNA: TGTGCCAGCAGTTACTCCCCCGGACAGGGGTTCTACGAGCAGTACTTC; CDR3 protein: CASSYSPGQGFYEQYF; J gene: TRBJ2-7; V gene: TRBV6-5; D gene: TRBD1; clone size: few
CDR3 DNA: TGCAGTGTTGGACGTACCTACGAGCAGTACTTC; CDR3 protein: CSVGRTYEQYF; J gene: TRBJ2-7; V gene: TRBV20-1; D gene: .; clone size: .
CDR3 DNA: TGTGCCACCAGCAGAGATATACCCGCGAACACCGGGGAGCTGTTTTTT; CDR3 protein: CATSRDIPANTGELFF; J gene: TRBJ2-2; V gene: TRBV15; D gene: .; clone size: .
CDR3 DNA: TGCAGTGCTAGCAGGCTCCAGGGGGCTGAAGCTTTCTTT; CDR3 protein: CSASRLQGAEAFF; J gene: TRBJ1-1; V gene: TRBV20-1; D gene: TRBD1; clone size: .
CDR3 DNA: TGTGCCATCAGTGCCGGGACTAGAGTCACCGGGGAGCTGTTTTTT; CDR3 protein: CAISAGTRVTGELFF; J gene: TRBJ2-2; V gene: TRBV10-3; D gene: TRBD2; clone size: many
CDR3 DNA: TGCAGTGCTCGCAGAAACTCCTACGAGCAGTACTTC; CDR3 protein: CSARRNSYEQYF; J gene: TRBJ2-7; V gene: TRBV20-1; D gene: .; clone size: few
CDR3 DNA: TGCAGCGTTCCCCAACATAGACTAGACGTTCGTAGAACCTACAATGAGCAGTTCTTC; CDR3 protein: CSVPQHRLDVRRTYNEQFF; J gene: TRBJ2-1; V gene: TRBV29-1; D gene: .; clone size: few
CDR3 DNA: TGCGCCAGCAGCTTGCGGGGGGCGAACGAGCAGTACTTC; CDR3 protein: CASSLRGANEQYF; J gene: TRBJ2-7; V gene: TRBV5-1; D gene: .; clone size: many
CDR3 DNA: TGCGCCAGCAGCTTGGGAAAGACAGATACGCAGTATTTT; CDR3 protein: CASSLGKTDTQYF; J gene: TRBJ2-3; V gene: TRBV5-1; D gene: .; clone size: .
CDR3 DNA: TGCAGTGCGCCGATAGGTCAAGAGACCCAGTACTTC; CDR3 protein: CSAPIGQETQYF; J gene: TRBJ2-5; V gene: TRBV20-1; D gene: .; clone size: .
CDR3 DNA: TGCAGTGCACAACTAGCGGGGGTGTTCCTGACCCAGTACTTC; CDR3 protein: CSAQLAGVFLTQYF; J gene: TRBJ2-5; V gene: TRBV20-1; D gene: TRBD2; clone size: few
CDR3 DNA: TGTGCCAGCAGTTCAAGGGCAGGGGGCGACGAGCAGTACTTC; CDR3 protein: CASSSRAGGDEQYF; J gene: TRBJ2-7; V gene: TRBV6-2/TRBV6-3; D gene: TRBD1; clone size: .
CDR3 DNA: TGTGCCAGCAGAAGGACAGGGGGGAACACAGATACGCAGTATTTT; CDR3 protein: CASRRTGGNTDTQYF; J gene: TRBJ2-3; V gene: TRBV2; D gene: TRBD1; clone size: few
CDR3 DNA: TGCGCCAGCAGCCGGAATGAGAACTACGAGCAGTACTTC; CDR3 protein: CASSRNENYEQYF; J gene: TRBJ2-7; V gene: TRBV5-1; D gene: .; clone size: .
CDR3 DNA: TGCAGTGCTAGATGGCAGGGGGCGGGGGCTGAGACCCAGTACTTC; CDR3 protein: CSARWQGAGAETQYF; J gene: TRBJ2-5; V gene: TRBV20-1; D gene: .; clone size: .
CDR3 DNA: TGTGCCAGCAGCTTAACCCTGACTAGCGGGAGGGCCGGGGAGCTGTTTTTT; CDR3 protein: CASSLTLTSGRAGELFF; J gene: TRBJ2-2; V gene: TRBV7-6; D gene: TRBD2; clone size: .
CDR3 DNA: TGTGCCAGCAGCTTGCTCCGAGGCAATGAGCAGTTCTTC; CDR3 protein: CASSLLRGNEQFF; J gene: TRBJ2-1; V gene: TRBV5-6; D gene: .; clone size: few
CDR3 DNA: TGTGCCAGCAGTGCCGACAGGGGCTATGGCTACACCTTC; CDR3 protein: CASSADRGYGYTF; J gene: TRBJ1-2; V gene: TRBV12-3/TRBV12-4; D gene: TRBD1; clone size: .
CDR3 DNA: TGTGCCAGCAATAAGGTTACCTACGAGCAGTACTTC; CDR3 protein: CASNKVTYEQYF; J gene: TRBJ2-7; V gene: TRBV2; D gene: .; clone size: .
CDR3 DNA: TGCGCCAGCAGCCAAGGAAACGGGGGGGTCTCCTACAATGAGCAGTTCTTC; CDR3 protein: CASSQGNGGVSYNEQFF; J gene: TRBJ2-1; V gene: TRBV4-1; D gene: TRBD2; clone size: .
CDR3 DNA: TGTGCCAGCAGCGTAGGGCCCGAACCCATCTACACAGATACGCAGTATTTT; CDR3 protein: CASSVGPEPIYTDTQYF; J gene: TRBJ2-3; V gene: TRBV9; D gene: .; clone size: many
CDR3 DNA: TGCGCCAGCAGCTTGGCAGACCTTGGTGAGCAGTTCTTC; CDR3 protein: CASSLADLGEQFF; J gene: TRBJ2-1; V gene: TRBV5-1; D gene: .; clone size: medium-sized
CDR3 DNA: TGCGCCAGCAGCCCGACAGGGTGGTACGGCTCCGAGCAGTACTTC; CDR3 protein: CASSPTGWYGSEQYF; J gene: TRBJ2-7; V gene: TRBV5-1; D gene: TRBD1; clone size: few
CDR3 DNA: TGTGCCAGCAGTTACACCAGGGGACCGTCCGAGCAGTACTTC; CDR3 protein: CASSYTRGPSEQYF; J gene: TRBJ2-7; V gene: TRBV6-2/TRBV6-3; D gene: .; clone size: few
CDR3 DNA: TGTGCCAGCAGCTTAGATTTGGGGTCCTCCTACGAGCAGTACTTC; CDR3 protein: CASSLDLGSSYEQYF; J gene: TRBJ2-7; V gene: TRBV11-2; D gene: .; clone size: .
CDR3 DNA: TGTGCCATCAGTGGTGAGGGGGAGCTGTTTTTT; CDR3 protein: CAISGEGELFF; J gene: TRBJ2-2; V gene: TRBV10-3; D gene: .; clone size: .
CDR3 DNA: TGTGCCATCAGCACAACTACCGGGACTAACACAGATACGCAGTATTTT; CDR3 protein: CAISTTTGTNTDTQYF; J gene: TRBJ2-3; V gene: TRBV10-3; D gene: TRBD2; clone size: few
CDR3 DNA: TGTGCCAGCAGCTTGGAACTAGCGGGACTTTACTCCTACAATGAGCAGTTCTTC; CDR3 protein: CASSLELAGLYSYNEQFF; J gene: TRBJ2-1; V gene: TRBV7-8; D gene: TRBD2; clone size: few
CDR3 DNA: TGTGCCAGCAGCCCCCACACAGATACGCAGTATTTT; CDR3 protein: CASSPHTDTQYF; J gene: TRBJ2-3; V gene: TRBV12-3/TRBV12-4; D gene: .; clone size: many
CDR3 DNA: TGTGCCAGCACCCGGACTAGCGGGAGAACAGATACGCAGTATTTT; CDR3 protein: CASTRTSGRTDTQYF; J gene: TRBJ2-3; V gene: TRBV12-3/TRBV12-4; D gene: TRBD2; clone size: .
CDR3 DNA: TGTGCCAGCAGTCAACTAATCGTTGACAGCTTCTCCTACAATGAGCAGTTCTTC; CDR3 protein: CASSQLIVDSFSYNEQFF; J gene: TRBJ2-1; V gene: TRBV6-1; D gene: .; clone size: .
CDR3 DNA: TGTGCCAGCAGTTCACAGGGGCGGAGAAGTTCACCCCTCCACTTT; CDR3 protein: CASSSQGRRSSPLHF; J gene: TRBJ1-6; V gene: TRBV21-1; D gene: .; clone size: .
CDR3 DNA: TGCGCCAGCAGCTGGGCGGGGACACCGGTTGGTGGCTACACCTTC; CDR3 protein: CASSWAGTPVGGYTF; J gene: TRBJ1-2; V gene: TRBV5-1; D gene: .; clone size: .
CDR3 DNA: TGTGCCAGCAGCTTAGCGCGCGGACAGGGGAATGGCTACACCTTC; CDR3 protein: CASSLARGQGNGYTF; J gene: TRBJ1-2; V gene: TRBV7-2; D gene: TRBD1; clone size: many
CDR3 DNA: TGTGCCTGGAGTCCGGCCTACGAGCAGTACTTC; CDR3 protein: CAWSPAYEQYF; J gene: TRBJ2-7; V gene: TRBV30; D gene: .; clone size: few
CDR3 DNA: TGCGCCAGCAGCAAGACGGGGGGGTTAACCTACGAGCAGTACTTC; CDR3 protein: CASSKTGGLTYEQYF; J gene: TRBJ2-7; V gene: TRBV5-1; D gene: TRBD2; clone size: few
CDR3 DNA: TGTGCCAGCAGCGTGCCCCAATATGGCTACACCTTC; CDR3 protein: CASSVPQYGYTF; J gene: TRBJ1-2; V gene: TRBV5-4; D gene: .; clone size: once
CDR3 DNA: TGCGCCAGCAGCTTGGGAGCCAGGACCCTGGATACGCAGTATTTT; CDR3 protein: CASSLGARTLDTQYF; J gene: TRBJ2-3; V gene: TRBV5-1; D gene: .; clone size: .
CDR3 DNA: TGTGCCAGCAGCGGGGGCCCGACAGGTCTCTATAATTCACCCCTCCACTTT; CDR3 protein: CASSGGPTGLYNSPLHF; J gene: TRBJ1-6; V gene: TRBV12-3/TRBV12-4; D gene: .; clone size: .
CDR3 DNA: TGTGCCAGCAGTGCGAATTGGGGGAACACTGAAGCTTTCTTT; CDR3 protein: CASSANWGNTEAFF; J gene: TRBJ1-1; V gene: TRBV6-1; D gene: .; clone size: few